These 18 T cell receptor beta chains were all obtained from the same sample, sequenced in a study of blood T cell repertoires in COVID-19. TCRdb's copy holds only in-frame clones and misses some; the assay was immunoSEQ multiplex PCR. The table lists roughly 250,000 clones, around 81% of them singletons. Sequencing was done on a sample of peripheral blood. These receptors originate from a woman aged 55 to 70 with active or convalescent COVID-19.

This chain uses TRBV2 with TRBJ1-2; TRBD1 aligns across 9 bases. CDR1 and CDR2 (germline): SNHLY, FYNNEI. This CDR3 spans 15 amino acids. Losses at the gene ends were 6 bases for V and 8 bases for J; bases not matched to a gene: 13. The CDR3 nucleotides are TGTGCCAGCAGCCTCGGGACAGGGCCGACGAGGGGCTACACCTTC. Amino acids: CASSLGTGPTRGYTF.

Worth noting for this clone: One end of the junction does not line up with germline, which may come from a read error. The genes are TRBV10-1 and TRBJ2-7; no reliable D call. CDR1 WNHNN and CDR2 SYGVQD come from the germline V gene (reference sequence). The CDR3 spans 10 residues. The CDR3 DNA follows: TGCGCCCTACGCTCAATGAGCCCGAACTTC. Translating gives CALRSMSPNF.

The chain has TRBV12-2 and TRBJ1-2; the D call in the table, TRBD1, was not verified against the DNA. TRBV12-2 is a pseudogene locus. This CDR3 contains 16 residues. The CDR3 region is CASRLAGTSVNYGYTF. Written as DNA, the CDR3 is TGTGCAAGTCGCTTAGCGGGGACATCCGTTAACTATGGCTACACCTTC.

This sequence joins TRBV19 and TRBJ2-1; TRBD1 matches 8 bases. This CDR3 contains 15 residues. Per the germline V gene, CDR1 is LNHDA and CDR2 is SQIVND (reference sequence). J was trimmed by 0 bases and V by 6 bases; bases with no gene match: 4. CDR3 amino acids: CASSQGQGSYNEQFF. CDR3 coding DNA: TGTGCCAGTAGCCAAGGACAGGGCTCCTACAATGAGCAGTTCTTC.

This clone appeared a single time. J is TRBJ2-6 and V is TRBV4-1; 8 nucleotides agree with TRBD1. The junction had 5 bases not matched to a gene; V was cut back by 4 bases and J by 0 bases. The germline CDR1 and CDR2 sequences are MGHRA and YSYEKL. The CDR3 contains 17 residues. CDR3 protein: CASSPGTGRSGANVLTF. CDR3 in DNA: TGCGCCAGCAGCCCCGGGACAGGACGCTCTGGGGCCAACGTCCTGACTTTC.

The chain uses TRBV2 and TRBJ1-2; the D gene is possibly TRBD1 (6 bases). The CDR3 loop spans 13 amino acids. Between the trimmed V and J ends, which lost 6 bases and 8 bases, there was a span of 16 bases. From germline, CDR1 is SNHLY and CDR2 FYNNEI. CDR3 sequence (DNA): TGTGCCAGCAGACTTAGCAGGGGCTACGGCTACACCTTC. Its translation: CASRLSRGYGYTF.

This clone was seen only a few times. J is TRBJ1-6 and V is TRBV12-5, with 10 bases matching TRBD1. The CDR3 sequence is 14 residues long. CDR1 and CDR2 from the germline V gene are LGHNT and FRNRAP. With V trimmed by 5 bases and J by 11 bases, 6 bases remained unmatched. CDR3 bases: TGTGCTAGTGGTAGGGGACAGGGGTTTACACCCCTCCACTTT. It is translated as CASGRGQGFTPLHF.

The chain has TRBV27 and TRBJ1-6, with 8 bases lining up with TRBD1. The CDR3 extends over 15 amino acids. Looked up from germline, CDR1 is MNHEY and CDR2 is SMNVEV (reference sequence). The V segment lost 3 bases and the J segment 9 bases; nucleotides outside the gene matches: 7. CDR3 sequence: CASSFSTGGSSPLHF. As DNA, the CDR3 is TGTGCCAGCAGTTTTTCCACAGGGGGTAGTTCACCCCTCCACTTT.

V usage is TRBV18 and J usage is TRBJ1-3, with 7 bases identical to TRBD1. Germline V gene data show CDR1 as KGHSH and CDR2 as LQKENI. J lost 8 bases, V lost 6 bases, and 10 bases had no gene match. This CDR3 is 14 amino acids long. The CDR3 nucleotides read TGTGCCAGCTCCCCCCGACAGGGAACGGACACCATATATTTT. It is translated as CASSPRQGTDTIYF.

This chain links TRBV28 with TRBJ1-3; no reliable D call. The CDR3 spans 15 residues. Germline V gene sequence: CDR1 MDHEN, CDR2 SYDVKM. Trimming took 7 bases from V and 0 from J, leaving 13 bases between them. CDR3: CASTVVRGSGNTIYF. CDR3 bases: TGTGCCAGCACCGTGGTCCGAGGCTCTGGAAACACCATATATTTT.

V usage is TRBV4-1 and J usage is TRBJ1-1; D call uncertain. CDR1 is MGHRA and CDR2 is YSYEKL in the germline V gene. Trimming took 0 bases from V and 0 from J, leaving 20 bases between them. The CDR3 runs 19 residues. The CDR3 nucleotides read TGCGCCAGCAGCCAAGATCTAGGTAATCTTCGGGGATTGAACACTGAAGCTTTCTTT. Amino acids: CASSQDLGNLRGLNTEAFF.

The chain links TRBV10-3 to TRBJ1-1, with TRBD1 matching 7 bases. CDR3 length: 17 residues. The V and J ends lost 9 bases and 1 base, in that order; junction bases with no gene match: 17. Germline loops: CDR1 ENHRY, CDR2 SYGVKD. The CDR3 nucleotides are TGTGCCATTATAGACAGGGAGAAGATTGAAGGGAACACTGAAGCTTTCTTT. It is translated as CAIIDREKIEGNTEAFF.

The V call is TRBV11-3, the J call TRBJ2-5, with 14 bases fitting TRBD2. The CDR3 length is 16 residues. CDR1 and CDR2 from the germline V gene are SGHNT and YENEEA. V was clipped by 6 bases and J by 1 base; unmatched bases: 4. CDR3 sequence reads: CASSRGLAGGQETQYF. The CDR3 DNA sequence: TGTGCCAGCAGTCGTGGACTAGCGGGGGGCCAAGAGACCCAGTACTTC.

This clone was seen a handful of times. The CDR3 DNA reads TGTGCCAGTAGCATCGCATTGGGGGGGGACTACGAGCAGTACTTC. Its protein product is CASSIALGGDYEQYF. The chain couples TRBV19 to TRBJ2-7; 7 bases line up with TRBD2. CDR3 length: 15 amino acids. V was clipped by 6 bases and J by 3 bases; unmatched bases: 11. Germline loops: CDR1 LNHDA, CDR2 SQIVND (reference sequence). The full variable domain, its missing parts supplied by reference TRBV19 and TRBJ2-7, is DGGITQSPKYLFRKEGQNVTLSCEQNLNHDAMYWYRQDPGQGLRLIYYSQIVNDFQKGDIAEGYSVSREKKESFPLTVTSAQKNPTAFYLCASSIALGGDYEQYFGPGTRLTVT.

This chain joins TRBV2 and TRBJ1-1; TRBD1 aligns across 7 bases. With V trimmed by 8 bases and J by 1 base, 7 bases remained unmatched. Germline CDR1 is SNHLY and CDR2 is FYNNEI. The length of the CDR3 is 14 residues. In DNA form, the CDR3 reads TGTGCCAGCGAAACAGGGGTACGGAACACTGAAGCTTTCTTT. Translation: CASETGVRNTEAFF.

The gene calls are TRBV9 and TRBJ2-7, with D possibly being TRBD1 (6 bases). The CDR3 runs 17 residues. Germline V gives CDR1 SGDLS, CDR2 YYNGEE. The germline V and J ends were trimmed by 4 bases and 1 base, with 21 bases remaining between them. The CDR3 DNA follows: TGTGCCAGCAGCCCAGGCCTCGGGACACGCAATTCCTACGAGCAGTACTTC. Its translation: CASSPGLGTRNSYEQYF.

The CDR3 sequence: CASSTPTGWVRAFF. Here the CDR3 DNA reads TGTGCCAGCAGCACGCCGACAGGGTGGGTAAGAGCTTTCTTT. The V gene is TRBV11-2, the J gene TRBJ1-1; 7 bases align to TRBD1. Germline V lookup: CDR1 SGHAT, CDR2 FQNNGV. V lost 5 bases to trimming and J lost 10 bases; unmatched junction nucleotides: 13. CDR3 size: 14 residues. The full variable domain, with the rest looked up from reference TRBV11-2 and TRBJ1-1, is EAGVAQSPRYKIIEKRQSVAFWCNPISGHATLYWYQQILGQGPKLLIQFQNNGVVDDSQLPKDRFSAERLKGVDSTLKIQPAKLEDSAVYLCASSTPTGWVRAFFGQGTRLTVV.

The J gene is TRBJ2-2, the V gene TRBV4-3, with D possibly matching TRBD2 (5 bases). Germline V CDR1 and CDR2: LGHNA, YSLEER. The CDR3 is 16 amino acids. V lost 1 base and J lost 1, with 10 bases in between. Written as DNA, the CDR3 is TGCGCCAGCAGCCAAGGTGGACTTATGAACACCGGGGAGCTGTTTTTT. It specifies CASSQGGLMNTGELFF.